This T cell receptor (beta chain) emerged from a study of STAT5B mutations in CD4+ large granular lymphocyte leukemia. Study-wide results and limits: Patient CD4-sorted repertoires stayed more clonal than healthy ones after leukemic-clone removal.

A few counts support this clone. Its antigen is unidentified. Clones were sequenced by immunoSEQ multiplex PCR, and TCRdb holds only the in-frame ones, with some missing. The data show tens of thousands of clones, with 80% to 90% seen just once and about 3.6% held by the top ten. The CDR3 consists of 16 residues. Germline V gene data show CDR1 as ENHRY and CDR2 as SYGVKD. V lost 5 bases and J lost 6; bases outside the gene matches: 10. This clonotype originated in a human donor in good health. V gene TRBV10-3 combines with J gene TRBJ2-2; 9 bases are a match to TRBD2. Source material: CD4+ T cells from blood buffy coats. The CDR3 region is CAISNPGLATPGELFF. The CDR3 DNA is TGTGCCATCAGTAACCCGGGACTAGCAACCCCCGGGGAGCTGTTTTTT.